What follows describes a single TCR beta chain. This clonotype appeared a few times. The antigen it recognizes is unknown. No much larger clone is present one base from it, and per-base qualities are unavailable. Per the germline V gene (reference sequence), SEHNR is the CDR1 and FQNEAQ is the CDR2. Measured from the cysteine to the phenylalanine, the CDR3 is 13 residues long. Only the CDR3 part of the read is kept: 39 bases, read in frame from the first base. The V end loses 2 bases and the J end loses 6 bases, and a stretch of 11 bases separates them. These data come from a study of response to subunit inactivated influenza vaccine listed by TCRdb under 2018. As for the study more broadly: Deep quantitative T cell receptor repertoire profiling was used in the study to track responses to a trivalent subunit inactivated influenza vaccine. What the authors observed across the whole study: It was suggested by the authors that each seasonal influenza vaccination may recruit only a limited number of new T cells.

The library was built by means of RT-PCR. Sequencing instrument: Illumina HiSeq 2500. TCRdb ran its own pipeline on the public reads, namely fastp trimming at Q25 and MiXCR clone calling, and kept in-frame beta chains. Here each entry gathers all rows of one CDR3 protein and keeps the most common genes and DNA. The sample table holds hundreds of thousands of distinct CDR3 sequences, of which 16% were seen once. The top ten clones comprise 2.5% to 3.5% of the sample. The receptor chain draws on TRBV7-9 and TRBJ2-7; the D region is possibly TRBD1 or TRBD2, each matching across 6 bases. The source is a man aged 45 to 75 who received an inactivated influenza vaccine. Donor details come from another sample of the same person, matched by shared clones. The material sequenced was CD4+ T cells sorted from PBMCs, taken around 25 months after vaccination. The CDR3: CASSLTGAIEQYF. The nucleotide sequence is given as TGTGCCAGCAGCTTAACGGGGGCGATCGAGCAGTACTTC.